This passage covers 17 T cell receptor beta chains from one sample sequenced in a study of T cell responses to AZD1222 COVID-19 vaccine. Generated by immunoSEQ multiplex PCR, the TCRdb table keeps only in-frame clones and is missing some. Of over 100,000 clones listed, 70% to 90% are singletons. Sequenced material: peripheral blood, taken on day 0 of AZD1222 vaccination. The receptors originated from an adult in good health.

The gene calls are TRBV7-9 and TRBJ2-7; D is unclear. The CDR3 has 15 residues. Germline V gives CDR1 SEHNR, CDR2 FQNEAQ (reference sequence). Trimming removed 5 bases at V and 1 base at J, with 15 bases between. The CDR3 loop is CASSPRGRPSYEQYF. Here the CDR3 DNA reads TGTGCCAGCAGCCCGCGAGGACGGCCATCCTACGAGCAGTACTTC.

The chain uses TRBV14 and TRBJ2-1, with no clear D. The ends were cut back, 1 base at V and 0 bases at J, with 19 bases in the middle. Germline V gene data show CDR1 as SGHDN and CDR2 as FVKESK. This CDR3 spans 19 amino acids. In DNA form, the CDR3 reads TGTGCCAGCAGCCAAGCGCGATGGGGTGCAATTCCCTCCTACAATGAGCAGTTCTTC. This codes for CASSQARWGAIPSYNEQFF.

V gene TRBV10-3 combines with J gene TRBJ2-7; D ambiguous. From germline, CDR1 is ENHRY and CDR2 SYGVKD. This CDR3 is 14 amino acids long. The V and J ends lost 6 bases and 5 bases respectively, with 17 bases between them. CDR3 in amino acids: CAIRGSQDTHEQYF. The CDR3 DNA sequence: TGTGCCATCAGGGGGTCCCAGGATACCCACGAGCAGTACTTC.

Only one count was recorded for this clone. This chain uses TRBV9 with TRBJ2-7; D not resolved. The germline gives CDR1 SGDLS, CDR2 YYNGEE. The CDR3 contains 15 residues. The V end lost 3 bases, the J end lost 2 bases, and 15 bases lay between the germline ends. CDR3 nucleotides: TGTGCCAGCAGCGGAGGACCGACACAGACCTACGAGCAGTACTTC. This encodes CASSGGPTQTYEQYF.

The chain couples TRBV5-3 to TRBJ1-2; D perhaps matches TRBD1 (6 bases). TRBV5-3 is noted as an ORF with a role that remains uncertain. The V end lost 3 bases, the J end lost 4 bases, and 13 bases lay between the germline ends. The CDR3 spans 14 residues. The CDR3 DNA follows: TGTGCCAGAAGCTGGGGGCAGGGCGCCTATGGCTACACCTTC. As protein: CARSWGQGAYGYTF.

The V call is TRBV5-1, the J call TRBJ2-5; D remains ambiguous. Looked up from germline, CDR1 is SGHRS and CDR2 is YFSETQ. This CDR3 has 13 residues. V lost 0 bases and J 3 bases, leaving 6 bases between the germline ends. The CDR3 nucleotides read TGCGCCAGCAGCTTGGCTGCGGAAGAGACCCAGTACTTC. Its translation is CASSLAAEETQYF.

DNA of the CDR3: TGTGCCAGCAGCCAAGAGACCCCTAGTGAGCAGTACTTC. Translation gives CASSQETPSEQYF. The gene calls are TRBV11-2 and TRBJ2-7; D ambiguous. CDR1 SGHAT and CDR2 FQNNGV come from the germline V gene. Trimming took off 5 bases at V and 7 bases at J, with 15 bases between the two ends. The CDR3 consists of 13 residues.

The V call is TRBV11-2, the J call TRBJ2-1, with D unresolved. Between the trimmed V and J ends, which lost 4 bases and 0 bases, there was a span of 10 bases. Germline V gene sequence: CDR1 SGHAT, CDR2 FQNNGV. This CDR3 is built from 15 residues. The CDR3 nucleotides are TGTGCCAGCAGCTCTGTGGGGAACTCCTACAATGAGCAGTTCTTC. Protein sequence: CASSSVGNSYNEQFF.

This chain connects TRBV30 to TRBJ2-2; D gene ambiguous. Germline V gene data show CDR1 as GTSNPN and CDR2 as SVGIG (reference sequence). The CDR3 is 13 residues long. V was trimmed by 4 bases and J by 0 bases, leaving 6 bases between them. CDR3 in amino acids: CAWTGANTGELFF. The CDR3 DNA sequence: TGTGCCTGGACTGGGGCGAACACCGGGGAGCTGTTTTTT.

This clone has a handful of counts. Its ends do not fully match the called genes, so a read error is possible. The V call is TRBV29-1, the J call TRBJ2-1, with 10 bases aligning to TRBD2. CDR1 and CDR2 from the germline V gene are SQVTM and ANQGSEA. The CDR3 runs to 16 residues. The CDR3 DNA reads as TGCAGCGTTTCCCGAGCGGGAGGGCCCTCCAACAATGAGCAGTTCTTC. As protein: CSVSRAGGPSNNEQFF.

The chain employs TRBV9 and TRBJ2-2; D may correspond to TRBD1 or TRBD2 (6 bases each). Germline CDR1 reads SGDLS; CDR2 reads YYNGEE. The CDR3 contains 17 residues. With 4 bases removed from V and 2 bases from J, the gap between germline ends came to 18 bases. The DNA for the CDR3 is TGTGCCAGCAGCCCCTTAAGGGGGAGGACCAACACCGGGGAGCTGTTTTTT. Protein sequence: CASSPLRGRTNTGELFF.

V usage is TRBV19 and J usage is TRBJ1-1; D is undetermined. CDR3 size: 14 residues. V was pared by 6 bases and J by 5 bases, with 16 bases between. Germline loops: CDR1 LNHDA, CDR2 SQIVND (reference sequence). CDR3 loop: CASRIHGSGTEAFF. In DNA form, the CDR3 reads TGTGCCAGTAGGATACACGGGTCGGGGACTGAAGCTTTCTTT.

The V gene is TRBV11-3, the J gene TRBJ2-1, with D perhaps being TRBD1 or TRBD2 (5 bases each). The CDR3 is 16 residues long. Per germline, CDR1 SGHNT and CDR2 YENEEA. V lost 1 base, J lost 2 bases, and 12 bases lay in between. The CDR3 bases are TGTGCCAGCAGCTTAGCCGGAACGGGACCCTACAATGAGCAGTTCTTC. Protein: CASSLAGTGPYNEQFF.

The chain has TRBV7-6 and TRBJ1-1; D is ambiguous. Per germline, CDR1 SGHVS and CDR2 FNYEAQ. Trimming removed 5 bases from V and 1 base from J, with 11 bases in between. The CDR3 is 14 residues long. The DNA for the CDR3 is TGTGCCAGCAGCAAGGTTTATGGGAACACTGAAGCTTTCTTT. Protein: CASSKVYGNTEAFF.

In its sample, this clone was seen once. The chain links TRBV9 to TRBJ2-5; D remains unclear. The germline gives CDR1 SGDLS, CDR2 YYNGEE. With 3 bases removed from V and 5 bases from J, the gap between germline ends came to 17 bases. The CDR3 is 15 residues long. Here the CDR3 reads CASSGSDGLGETQYF. The DNA for the CDR3 is TGTGCCAGCAGCGGAAGCGACGGTCTGGGGGAGACCCAGTACTTC. The full variable domain, completed using reference TRBV9 and TRBJ2-5, is DSGVTQTPKHLITATGQRVTLRCSPRSGDLSVYWYQQSLDQGLQFLIQYYNGEERAKGNILERFSAQQFPDLHSELNLSSLELGDSALYFCASSGSDGLGETQYFGPGTRLLVL.

The V call is TRBV5-1, the J call TRBJ2-1; TRBD2 agrees at 9 bases. The CDR3 loop spans 14 amino acids. Germline assignment: CDR1 SGHRS and CDR2 YFSETQ. The trim removed 5 bases at V and 5 bases at J, leaving 5 bases unmatched. The DNA for the CDR3 is TGCGCCAGCAGTCCTAGCGGGACCAACAATGAGCAGTTCTTC. Its protein is CASSPSGTNNEQFF.

This chain joins TRBV29-1 and TRBJ1-1; possible D gene TRBD1, 5 bases. Germline CDR1 and CDR2: SQVTM and ANQGSEA. V lost 2 bases and J lost 4, with 11 bases in between. CDR3 size: 13 residues. The CDR3 here is CSVEPQGSTEAFF. CDR3 in DNA: TGCAGCGTTGAACCCCAGGGTTCCACTGAAGCTTTCTTT.